The 13 T cell receptor beta chains presented below share a single source sample, sequenced in a study of radiation and T cells in renal cell carcinoma. Described time point: baseline pretreatment blood. Noted treatment: 15 Gy SBRT to primary tumor, nephrectomy 4 weeks later. The table came from immunoSEQ multiplex PCR; TCRdb's copy has only in-frame clones and leaves some out. This sample has about 130,000 clones, with roughly 88% found just once. The material sequenced was blood, taken from a patient whose treatment included radiotherapy and nephrectomy. These receptors were collected from a woman aged 45-65 years with renal cell carcinoma.

This clone appeared a single time. The genes are TRBV9 and TRBJ2-7, with TRBD2 as a possible D gene (6 bases). Germline V gene sequence: CDR1 SGDLS, CDR2 YYNGEE. The CDR3 runs to 15 residues. The V gene lost 0 bases and the J gene lost 0 bases, with 10 bases spanning the gap. The CDR3 nucleotides read TGTGCCAGCAGCGTAGGTATCGGGGGCTCCTACGAGCAGTACTTC. Its translation: CASSVGIGGSYEQYF.

The chain links TRBV11-2 to TRBJ1-6, with 8 bases aligning to TRBD1. The CDR3 consists of 15 residues. Germline V gene lookup returns CDR1 SGHAT and CDR2 FQNNGV. After removal of 2 bases from V and 5 bases from J, the junction contained 2 bases not matched to a gene. The DNA for the CDR3 is TGTGCCAGCAGCTTAACGGGACAGGATAATTCACCCCTCCACTTT. It specifies CASSLTGQDNSPLHF.

The chain employs TRBV18 and TRBJ2-7, with D possibly being TRBD1 (5 bases). This CDR3 region has 13 residues. Trimming cost V 4 bases and J 3 bases, with 10 bases left between them. The V gene's germline CDR1 is KGHSH and CDR2 LQKENI. The CDR3 loop reads CASSRQGSYEQYF. The CDR3 bases are TGTGCCAGCTCACGCCAGGGTAGCTACGAGCAGTACTTC.

The J gene is TRBJ1-4, the V gene TRBV7-2; 7 bases fit TRBD1. Germline-derived CDR1 and CDR2 are SGHTA and FQGNSA. V lost 4 bases to trimming and J lost 6 bases; unmatched junction nucleotides: 8. CDR3 size: 15 residues. The CDR3 reads CASSSLGGADEKLFF. The DNA for the CDR3 is TGTGCCAGCAGCTCGCTAGGGGGCGCCGATGAAAAACTGTTTTTT.

Only one count was recorded for this clone. This rearrangement joins TRBV6-1 to TRBJ2-5; the D gene is possibly TRBD2 (6 bases). The CDR3 sequence is 14 residues long. The germline CDR1 and CDR2 sequences are MNHNS and SASEGT. With 2 bases removed from V and 1 base from J, the gap between germline ends came to 8 bases. CDR3 bases: TGTGCCAGCAGTGAAACGGGAGTCCAAGAGACCCAGTACTTC. Translating it yields CASSETGVQETQYF.

The V gene is TRBV4-1, the J gene TRBJ2-7; 9 bases map to TRBD1. CDR3 length: 15 residues. Germline V gene lookup returns CDR1 MGHRA and CDR2 YSYEKL. V lost 4 bases to trimming and J lost 3 bases; unmatched junction nucleotides: 7. The DNA for the CDR3 is TGCGCCAGCAGCCTTAAACAGGGGGCACACTACGAGCAGTACTTC. It yields the protein CASSLKQGAHYEQYF.

The J gene is TRBJ2-5, the V gene TRBV6-1; D is uncertain. Deletions cut 7 bases from V and 4 bases from J, with 16 bases between. The CDR3 runs to 14 residues. Germline CDR1 and CDR2: MNHNS and SASEGT. The DNA of the CDR3 is TGTGCCAGCACCGAAGGTTACTGGATAGAGACCCAGTACTTC. It yields the protein CASTEGYWIETQYF.

The V call is TRBV7-9, the J call TRBJ2-3, with 8 bases lining up with TRBD2. The germline V gene encodes CDR1 SEHNR and CDR2 FQNEAQ (reference sequence). CDR3 length equals 16 residues. The J segment lost 1 base and the V segment lost 5 bases, leaving 8 bases of the junction unmatched. The CDR3 DNA sequence: TGTGCCAGCAGCCCCGCGGGGGGCGACCGCACAGATACGCAGTATTTT. It specifies CASSPAGGDRTDTQYF.

The chain carries TRBV7-9 and TRBJ2-2; TRBD2 is a possible D gene (5 bases). The CDR3 contains 16 residues. Germline CDR1 and CDR2: SEHNR and FQNEAQ (reference sequence). V was clipped by 3 bases and J by 4 bases, with 15 bases between them. The CDR3 region is CASSFPREGSTGELFF. In nucleotides, the CDR3 is TGTGCCAGCAGCTTCCCCCGAGAGGGAAGCACCGGGGAGCTGTTTTTT.

This clone was recorded a few times. V usage is TRBV11-2 and J usage is TRBJ1-1; no reliable D call. The length of the CDR3 is 13 residues. Germline CDR1 is SGHAT and CDR2 is FQNNGV. The ends were cut back, 3 bases at V and 3 bases at J, with 8 bases in the middle. In DNA form, the CDR3 reads TGTGCCAGCAGCTTCGGGGTCGACACTGAAGCTTTCTTT. Protein: CASSFGVDTEAFF.

The rearrangement uses TRBV5-4 and TRBJ1-4, with D hard to call. V lost 0 bases, J lost 2 bases, and 8 bases lay in between. CDR1 and CDR2 from the germline V gene are SGHNT and YYREEE (reference sequence). This CDR3 has 15 residues. In DNA form, the CDR3 reads TGTGCCAGCAGCTTGGCCCCGGGGACTAATGAAAAACTGTTTTTT. Translated, it gives CASSLAPGTNEKLFF.

This clone has a handful of counts. The rearrangement links TRBV6-1 to TRBJ1-2, with 10 bases identical to TRBD1. The CDR3 runs 13 residues. Trimming at V came to 6 bases and at J to 4 bases, leaving 2 bases not matched to a gene. The germline gives CDR1 MNHNS, CDR2 SASEGT. The CDR3 DNA sequence: TGTGCCAGCAGCCGACAGGGGGCCTATGGCTACACCTTC. It is translated as CASSRQGAYGYTF.

This clone occurred a few times. Written as DNA, the CDR3 is TGTGCCAGCAGCTCCGGACAGGGTGTCTATGGCTACACCTTC. Residues: CASSSGQGVYGYTF. V usage is TRBV9 and J usage is TRBJ1-2, with 8 bases identical to TRBD1. The junction had 6 bases not matched to a gene; V was cut back by 4 bases and J by 4 bases. The CDR3 is made up of 14 amino acids. In germline, CDR1 is SGDLS, CDR2 YYNGEE.